The 20 T cell receptor beta chains presented below share a single source sample, sequenced in a study of vaccination and CD4 T cells after COVID-19. TCRdb fed the PCR reads into MiXCR, producing one record per CDR3 protein. The sample holds around 31,000 distinct CDR3 sequences; around 49% are singletons and the top ten take about 5.3%. Time point indicated: late sampling 161 to 241 days after vaccination in three convalescent patients. The sample was CD4+ T cells from blood, taken about 7 months after SARS-CoV-2 vaccination. The origin of the receptors is a human donor who had recovered from COVID-19.

The chain recombines TRBV20-1 with TRBJ2-7, with 8 bases aligning to TRBD2. Germline V gene sequence: CDR1 DFQATT, CDR2 SNEGSKA (reference sequence). The ends lost 0 bases at V and 3 bases at J; junction bases unmatched: 10. CDR3 length equals 16 residues. The CDR3 loop is CSARDLEREGFYEQYF. The CDR3 DNA reads as TGCAGTGCTAGAGATCTGGAACGGGAGGGGTTCTACGAGCAGTACTTC.

This chain links TRBV27 with TRBJ1-2, with 12 nucleotides matching TRBD1. Germline assignment: CDR1 MNHEY and CDR2 SMNVEV (reference sequence). The trim removed 7 bases at V and 8 bases at J, leaving 11 bases unmatched. The CDR3 covers 15 residues. Written as DNA, the CDR3 is TGTGCCAGCAATCCCTGGGACAGGGGGCGAAGAGGCTACACCTTC. Protein: CASNPWDRGRRGYTF.

This clonotype was seen once. V and J are TRBV20-1 and TRBJ2-7, with TRBD2 identical over 7 bases. The ends lost 5 bases at V and 3 bases at J; junction bases unmatched: 10. The CDR3 spans 14 residues. The germline CDR1 and CDR2 sequences are DFQATT and SNEGSKA (reference sequence). CDR3 sequence (DNA): TGCAGTGCTCGTAAAGCGGGATTACTCTACGAGCAGTACTTC. Its protein is CSARKAGLLYEQYF.

The V gene is TRBV7-8, the J gene TRBJ2-7; TRBD2 matches at 10 bases. With the DNA end fitting TRBJ2-5 better, the J assignment may be wrong. The CDR3 consists of 18 residues. CDR1 is SGHVS, CDR2 FQNEAQ, per germline. The CDR3 region is CASSLAGILAGAQETQYF. The CDR3, as DNA: TGTGCCAGCAGCTTAGCTGGTATCCTAGCGGGAGCTCAAGAGACCCAGTACTTC.

This chain joins TRBV20-1 and TRBJ2-7, with 8 nucleotides matching TRBD1. V was pared by 2 bases and J by 0 bases, with 6 bases of the junction left unmatched. The CDR3 length is 15 residues. The germline CDR1 and CDR2 sequences are DFQATT and SNEGSKA (reference sequence). The CDR3 loop reads CSARPTGGYSYEQYF. The CDR3 DNA reads TGCAGTGCTAGACCTACAGGGGGATACTCCTACGAGCAGTACTTC.

Concerning this clonotype: The limits of the CDR3 on the DNA are not certain, so only TCRdb's listed CDR3 is given. The chain combines TRBV6-1 with TRBJ2-1; TRBD2, the table's D call, lacks a check against the DNA. The CDR3 has 14 amino acids, counting both end residues. CDR1 is MNHNS, CDR2 SASEGT, per germline. CDR3 in amino acids: CASSTSLAGEEQFF.

This clonotype appeared a few times. The V and J genes are TRBV6-5 and TRBJ2-7; 9 bases line up with TRBD1. Germline assignment: CDR1 MNHEY and CDR2 SVGAGI. This CDR3 has 14 amino acids. Trimming cost V 4 bases and J 2 bases; bases outside gene matches: 3. CDR3 bases: TGTGCCAGCAGTTGGGGACAGGGCGCCTACGAGCAGTACTTC. Protein: CASSWGQGAYEQYF.

This clonotype was observed a few times. This sequence joins TRBV15 and TRBJ1-2; D is uncertain. V was clipped by 1 base and J by 4 bases, with 16 bases between them. The CDR3 loop spans 16 amino acids. CDR1 is LNHNV and CDR2 is YYDKDF in the germline V gene (reference sequence). The CDR3 protein is CATSRGLSLTGYGYTF. Here the CDR3 DNA reads TGTGCCACCAGCAGAGGTCTCTCGTTGACGGGCTATGGCTACACCTTC.

The chain has TRBV27 and TRBJ1-1; TRBD1 might be the D (6 bases). This CDR3 has 13 residues. Looked up from germline, CDR1 is MNHEY and CDR2 is SMNVEV (reference sequence). Trimming cost V 3 bases and J 5 bases, with 10 bases left between them. The CDR3 loop is CASSLQGLTEAFF. CDR3 sequence (DNA): TGTGCCAGCAGTTTGCAGGGGTTGACTGAAGCTTTCTTT.

This clonotype was found once. The junction shows a germline mismatch at one end, possibly a read error. The V call is TRBV6-5, the J call TRBJ2-1, with 11 bases fitting TRBD2. This CDR3 is built from 15 residues. The germline V gene encodes CDR1 MNHEY and CDR2 SVGAGI. The CDR3 protein is CASSYGLAGSNEQFF. The CDR3 DNA follows: TGTGCCAGCAGTTACGGACTAGCGGGCAGCAATGAGCAATTCTTC.

V usage is TRBV21-1 and J usage is TRBJ1-2. TRBV21-1 is a pseudogene locus. The CDR3 sequence is 17 residues long. The CDR3 DNA reads as TGTGCCAGCAGCAAAGTCGCGGGGCCCTTAGCTAACTATGGCTACACCTTC. Its protein product is CASSKVAGPLANYGYTF.

The chain carries TRBV20-1 and TRBJ2-7, with 13 bases identical to TRBD2. The germline V gene has CDR1 DFQATT and CDR2 SNEGSKA (reference sequence). Trimming cost V 3 bases and J 5 bases; bases outside gene matches: 13. There are 17 residues in the CDR3. DNA for the CDR3: TGCAGTGCTAGCCCGCTGGGACTAGCGGGGTCCGGGAACGAGCAGTACTTC. Its protein is CSASPLGLAGSGNEQYF.

V is TRBV28 and J is TRBJ1-4, with D tentatively TRBD1 (5 bases). The germline V and J ends were trimmed by 2 bases and 12 bases, with 16 bases remaining between them. From germline, CDR1 is MDHEN and CDR2 SYDVKM. This CDR3 region has 14 residues. The CDR3 DNA follows: TGTGCCAGCAGTTTAAGGCAGGGTCGAAGGGAACTGTTTTTT. Its translation: CASSLRQGRRELFF.

The rearrangement joins TRBV15 to TRBJ2-1; D is perhaps TRBD1 or TRBD2 (6 bases each). This CDR3 contains 18 residues. Germline loops: CDR1 LNHNV, CDR2 YYDKDF (reference sequence). Trimming pared 3 bases from V and 0 bases from J, leaving 18 bases between. CDR3 DNA: TGTGCCACCAGCAGGCTCATTACTGGAGGGGGCTCCTACAATGAGCAGTTCTTC. Translated, it gives CATSRLITGGGSYNEQFF.

J is TRBJ1-5 and V is TRBV19; no clear D. Deletions cut 6 bases from V and 10 bases from J, with 4 bases between. CDR1 LNHDA and CDR2 SQIVND come from the germline V gene (reference sequence). The CDR3 length is 9 residues. The CDR3 protein is CASSRPQHF. The CDR3 DNA follows: TGTGCCAGTAGCCGACCCCAGCATTTT.

This chain links TRBV7-2 with TRBJ2-3; 11 bases map to TRBD2. The length of the CDR3 is 16 residues. Germline values: CDR1 SGHTA, CDR2 FQGNSA. The ends lost 4 bases at V and 4 bases at J; junction bases unmatched: 7. CDR3 in amino acids: CASSSLAGAGADTQYF. The CDR3 DNA sequence: TGTGCCAGCAGCTCACTAGCGGGAGCGGGAGCAGATACGCAGTATTTT. Full variable domain (missing parts from reference TRBV7-2 and TRBJ2-3): GAGVSQSPSNKVTEKGKDVELRCDPISGHTALYWYRQSLGQGLEFLIYFQGNSAPDKSGLPSDRFSAERTGGSVSTLTIQRTQQEDSAVYLCASSSLAGAGADTQYFGPGTRLTVL.

This chain joins TRBV20-1 and TRBJ2-1, with 10 positions matching TRBD2. Germline CDR1 and CDR2: DFQATT and SNEGSKA (reference sequence). The CDR3 sequence is 16 residues long. After removal of 1 base from V and 3 bases from J, the junction contained 6 bases not matched to a gene. The CDR3 DNA reads TGCAGTGCTAGAGCTCCGGGACTAGCGTACTACAATGAGCAGTTCTTC. Amino acids: CSARAPGLAYYNEQFF.

This chain links TRBV4-2 with TRBJ2-7; 10 bases align to TRBD1. From germline, CDR1 is LGHNA and CDR2 YNFKEQ. Trimming at V came to 5 bases and at J to 2 bases, leaving 15 bases not matched to a gene. The CDR3 is 18 residues long. The CDR3 protein is CASSVGQGVGYSTYEQYF. Written as DNA, the CDR3 is TGTGCCAGCAGCGTCGGACAGGGGGTCGGGTATTCCACCTACGAGCAGTACTTC.

This clonotype occurred a few times. This chain joins TRBV27 and TRBJ1-5; D might be TRBD1 (6 bases). Germline V gene sequence: CDR1 MNHEY, CDR2 SMNVEV (reference sequence). This CDR3 has 14 amino acids. V was shortened by 5 bases and J by 7 bases, with 15 bases between the two germline ends. Written as DNA, the CDR3 is TGTGCCAGCAGTCCGTACAGGGAGGGGCAGCCCCAGCATTTT. Translating gives CASSPYREGQPQHF.

This chain uses TRBV7-6 with TRBJ2-2; D is possibly TRBD1 or TRBD2 (5 bases each). Germline-derived CDR1 and CDR2 are SGHVS and FNYEAQ. V lost 2 bases and J lost 5, with 12 bases in between. The CDR3 sequence is 15 residues long. As DNA, the CDR3 is TGTGCCAGCAGCTTATTCGAGGGGCGTACCGGGGAGCTGTTTTTT. It is translated as CASSLFEGRTGELFF.